This entry lists 2 T cell receptor beta chains sequenced from one sample in a study of human T cells and chemical hapten exposure. A single record per CDR3 protein comes from TCRdb applying MiXCR to the RACE reads. The sample contains some 89,000 distinct CDR3 sequences, 27% of which appear only once. The sample's time point: patch test 3, about 24 weeks after DPC sensitization. Treatment described: therapeutic diphenylcyclopropenone sensitization with weekly scalp DPC. The sample here was whole blood, taken in connection with sensitization to the hapten diphenylcyclopropenone (DPC). These receptors came from a man aged 40-50 years with alopecia areata. Some clones in this sample may be carry-over from other donors' samples.

The chain recombines TRBV7-8 with TRBJ1-1, with TRBD1 as a possible D gene (5 bases). Trimming left V 5 bases short and J 4 bases short, with 17 bases between. The CDR3 consists of 15 residues. CDR1 SGHVS and CDR2 FQNEAQ come from the germline V gene. The CDR3 here is CASSLPSGAGTEAFF. CDR3 DNA sequence: TGTGCCAGCAGCCTACCGAGTGGGGCGGGCACTGAAGCTTTCTTT.

V usage is TRBV27 and J usage is TRBJ2-7; D could derive from TRBD1 or TRBD2 (5 bases each). Germline lookup yields CDR1 MNHEY and CDR2 SMNVEV (reference sequence). V gave up 2 bases and J gave up 2 bases, with 10 bases separating them. This CDR3 contains 14 residues. CDR3 region: CASSLPGRPYEQYF. For the CDR3, the DNA is TGTGCCAGCAGTTTACCGGGGCGACCCTACGAGCAGTACTTC.